The rows below give T cell receptor beta chains drawn from one sample of a study of CD8+ T cells in alopecia areata. TCRdb's table, derived via immunoSEQ multiplex PCR, lists solely in-frame clones and lacks some. The repertoire holds some 99,000 clones, approximately 66% seen once, with around 15% in the top ten. Sequencing used CD8+ T cells sorted from blood, obtained at week 4, from a patient treated with tofacitinib. The receptors here all came from a human donor with alopecia areata. Both conserved end residues are part of each CDR3. The D gene is left open where the match is weak. Not all rows give a size; the values are once, few, many and, for expanded clones, a class.

size | D | J | V | DNA | CDR3
. | TRBD1 | TRBJ1-2 | TRBV4-3 | TGCGCCAGCAGCCACAACAGGGGGTTCCTCTATGGCTACACCTTC | CASSHNRGFLYGYTF
few | . | TRBJ2-1 | TRBV7-6 | TGTGCCAGCAGCTTGATTGTAGAGGACTCGCACAATGAGCAGTTCTTC | CASSLIVEDSHNEQFF
. | . | TRBJ1-2 | TRBV30 | TGTGCCTGGGACGGGTCAGCCATCTATGGCTACACCTTC | CAWDGSAIYGYTF
. | . | TRBJ2-7 | TRBV29-1 | TGCAGCGTTGCAACGTCCTCGTCCTACGAGCAGTACTTC | CSVATSSSYEQYF
. | . | TRBJ2-7 | TRBV9 | TGTGCCAGCAGCGTAGGCGCCATTGGGCAGGACTACGAGCAGTACTTC | CASSVGAIGQDYEQYF
once | . | TRBJ1-1 | TRBV19 | TGTGCCGTAGCCATGGGGAAGAACACTGAAGCTTTCTTT | CAVAMGKNTEAFF
. | TRBD1 | TRBJ1-5 | TRBV7-9 | TGTGCCAGCAGCGACGACAGGGGAAATCAGCCCCAGCATTTT | CASSDDRGNQPQHF
. | . | TRBJ1-1 | TRBV12-5 | TGTGCTAGTGGAAGAGGGGAGCACACTGAAGCTTTCTTT | CASGRGEHTEAFF
. | . | TRBJ1-6 | TRBV4-2 | TGTGCCAGCAGCCAAGATATCTTAGGGGGAGATTCACCCCTCCACTTT | CASSQDILGGDSPLHF
. | . | TRBJ2-5 | TRBV7-9 | TGTGCCAGCAGCTTAGTGGGGGCTCCGGAGACCCAGTACTTC | CASSLVGAPETQYF
. | . | TRBJ1-5 | TRBV4-3 | TGCGCCAGCAGCCAAGAAGGAGGAGGGAGTTGGAGTCAGCCCCAGCATTTT | CASSQEGGGSWSQPQHF
. | . | TRBJ1-1 | TRBV19 | TGTGCCAGTAGTATCGGCAGTACCTTCACTGAAGCTTTCTTT | CASSIGSTFTEAFF
. | TRBD1 | TRBJ2-3 | TRBV7-6 | TGTGCCAGCAGCTTCGGACAGGGCTACACAGATACGCAGTATTTT | CASSFGQGYTDTQYF
. | TRBD1 | TRBJ2-7 | TRBV29-1 | TGCAGCGTCGGACAGGCGCTGAGCTCCTACGAGCAGTACTTC | CSVGQALSSYEQYF
. | . | TRBJ2-7 | TRBV4-1 | TGCGCCAGCAGCCAAGATGAGGGGTCAGACTCCTACGAGCAGTACTTC | CASSQDEGSDSYEQYF
. | . | TRBJ2-7 | TRBV29-1 | TGCAGCGTTGAAGGAGAGGATACCTACGAGCAGTACTTC | CSVEGEDTYEQYF
. | . | TRBJ2-7 | TRBV6-5 | TGTGCCAGCAGCCCCGGACGGGAATATAGCTACGAGCAGTACTTC | CASSPGREYSYEQYF